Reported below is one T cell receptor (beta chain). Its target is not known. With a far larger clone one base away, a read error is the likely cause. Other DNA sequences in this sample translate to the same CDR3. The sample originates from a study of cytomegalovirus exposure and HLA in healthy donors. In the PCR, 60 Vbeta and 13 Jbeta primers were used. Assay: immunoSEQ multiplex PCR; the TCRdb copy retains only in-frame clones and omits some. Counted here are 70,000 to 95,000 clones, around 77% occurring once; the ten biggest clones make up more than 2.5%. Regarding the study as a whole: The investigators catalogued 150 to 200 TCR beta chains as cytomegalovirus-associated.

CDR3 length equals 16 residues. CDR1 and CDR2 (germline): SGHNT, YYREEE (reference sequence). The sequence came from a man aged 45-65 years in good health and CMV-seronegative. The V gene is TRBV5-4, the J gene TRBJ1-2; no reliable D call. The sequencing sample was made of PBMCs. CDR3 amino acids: CASSLDAGMANYGYTF. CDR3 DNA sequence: TGTGCCAGCAGCTTGGATGCGGGGATGGCTAACTATGGCTACACGTTC.